Below, one T cell receptor (beta chain) is given with its context. This record belongs to a study of technical replicates of blood from several donors. Trimming removed 2 bases from V and 1 base from J; junction bases left unmatched: 8. The germline V gene encodes CDR1 MDHEN and CDR2 SYDVKM. The CDR3 is made up of 16 amino acids. Here immunoSEQ multiplex PCR was the method, and the copy in TCRdb shows in-frame clones only, minus some. The data show over 75,000 clones, around 95% seen once. What was sequenced was T cells isolated from PBMCs. The receptor was isolated from a human donor in good health. The chain links TRBV28 to TRBJ2-7; 7 bases agree with TRBD1. The DNA of the CDR3 is TGTGCCAGCAGTTTAAATCTGGGACAGCGTTCCTACGAGCAGTACTTC. This encodes CASSLNLGQRSYEQYF.